This T cell receptor (beta chain) comes out of a study of cytomegalovirus exposure and HLA in healthy donors. The study's findings and limits: Associated with cytomegalovirus, according to the listing, were some 180 TCR beta chains.

The PCR was carried out with 60 Vbeta primers and 13 Jbeta primers. Method: immunoSEQ multiplex PCR; TCRdb's copy keeps in-frame clones and lacks some. This sample carries 200,000 to 250,000 clones, roughly 85% of them seen once, and the ten largest clones take around 0.23%. The V and J ends lost 5 bases and 4 bases, in that order; junction bases with no gene match: 3. CDR1 and CDR2 from the germline V gene are SNHLY and FYNNEI. The CDR3 has 14 amino acids. Turning to this clone: What it binds is not known.

The chain recombines TRBV2 with TRBJ2-3; 10 bases map to TRBD2. This sequence originates from a girl aged 2 to 9 in good health and CMV-seronegative. The source material was PBMCs. This CDR3 reads CASSPGLAADTQYF. As DNA, the CDR3 is TGTGCCAGCAGTCCCGGACTAGCGGCAGATACGCAGTATTTT.